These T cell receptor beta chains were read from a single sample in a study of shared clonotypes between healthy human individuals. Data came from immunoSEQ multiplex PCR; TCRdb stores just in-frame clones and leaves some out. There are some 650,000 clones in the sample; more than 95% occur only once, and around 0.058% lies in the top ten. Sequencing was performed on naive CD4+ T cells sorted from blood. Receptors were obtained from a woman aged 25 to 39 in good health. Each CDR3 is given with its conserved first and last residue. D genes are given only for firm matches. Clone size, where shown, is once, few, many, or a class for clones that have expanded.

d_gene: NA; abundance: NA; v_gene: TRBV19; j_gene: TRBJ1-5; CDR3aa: CASSIGPAYNQPQHF; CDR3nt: TGTGCCAGTAGTATAGGTCCGGCCTACAATCAGCCCCAGCATTTT
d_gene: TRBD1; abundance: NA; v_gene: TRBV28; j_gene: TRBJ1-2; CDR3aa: CASSLWGQGISGYTF; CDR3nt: TGTGCCAGCAGTTTATGGGGACAGGGGATCTCTGGCTACACCTTC
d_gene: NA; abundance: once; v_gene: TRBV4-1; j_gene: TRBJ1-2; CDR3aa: CASSQDRAGGYTF; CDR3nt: TGCGCCAGCAGCCAAGATCGGGCCGGAGGCTACACCTTC
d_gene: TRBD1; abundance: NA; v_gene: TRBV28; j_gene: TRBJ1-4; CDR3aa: CASSGQGATNEKLFF; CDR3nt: TGTGCCAGCAGCGGACAGGGCGCAACTAATGAAAAACTGTTTTTT
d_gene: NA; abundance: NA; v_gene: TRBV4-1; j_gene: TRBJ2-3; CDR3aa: CASSQDGSTDTQYF; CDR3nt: TGCGCCAGCAGCCAAGACGGGAGCACAGATACGCAGTATTTT
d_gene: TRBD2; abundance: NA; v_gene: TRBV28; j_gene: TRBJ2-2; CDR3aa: CASRRLAGDPRGTGELFF; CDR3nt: TGTGCCAGCAGAAGACTAGCGGGAGACCCAAGGGGCACCGGGGAGCTGTTTTTT
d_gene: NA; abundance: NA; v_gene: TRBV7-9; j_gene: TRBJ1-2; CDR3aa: CASSLQRQTYGYTF; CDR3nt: TGTGCCAGCAGCTTACAGCGACAGACCTATGGCTACACCTTC
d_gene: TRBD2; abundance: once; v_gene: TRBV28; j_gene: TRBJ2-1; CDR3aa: CASASGGRDDNEQFF; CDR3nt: TGTGCCAGCGCCTCGGGCGGGAGGGACGACAATGAGCAGTTCTTC
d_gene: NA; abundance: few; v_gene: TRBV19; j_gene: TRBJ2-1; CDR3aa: CASSIAGTDYNEQFF; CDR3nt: TGTGCCAGTAGTATCGCCGGGACGGATTACAATGAGCAGTTCTTC
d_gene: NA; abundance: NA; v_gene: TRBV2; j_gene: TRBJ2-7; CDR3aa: CASSEYEQYF; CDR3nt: TGTGCCAGCAGTGAGTACGAGCAGTACTTC
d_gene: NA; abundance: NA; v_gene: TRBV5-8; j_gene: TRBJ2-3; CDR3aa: CASSLRGASTDTQYF; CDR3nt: TGTGCCAGCAGCTTGCGAGGGGCTAGCACAGATACGCAGTATTTT
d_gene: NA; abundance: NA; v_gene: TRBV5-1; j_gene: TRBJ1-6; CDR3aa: CASSPGSSYNSPLHF; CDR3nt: TGCGCCAGCAGTCCAGGGAGCTCCTATAATTCACCCCTCCACTTT
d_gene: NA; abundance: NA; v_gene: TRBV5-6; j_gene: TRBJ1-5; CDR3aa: CASSSMGRLNQPQHF; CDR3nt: TGTGCCAGCAGTTCCATGGGACGACTCAATCAGCCCCAGCATTTT
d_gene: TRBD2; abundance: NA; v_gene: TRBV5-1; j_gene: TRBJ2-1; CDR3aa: CASSLMTSEYNEQFF; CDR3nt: TGCGCCAGCAGCTTGATGACTAGCGAGTACAATGAGCAGTTCTTC
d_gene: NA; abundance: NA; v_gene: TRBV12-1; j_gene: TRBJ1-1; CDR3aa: CASSFIVPQGVYTEAFF; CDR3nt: TGTGCCAGCAGCTTTATCGTGCCGCAAGGGGTGTACACTGAAGCTTTCTTT
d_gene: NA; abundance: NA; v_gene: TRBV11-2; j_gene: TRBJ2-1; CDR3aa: CASSSRLSRGSYNEQFF; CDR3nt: TGTGCCAGCAGCTCCCGACTTTCACGGGGCTCCTACAATGAGCAGTTCTTC
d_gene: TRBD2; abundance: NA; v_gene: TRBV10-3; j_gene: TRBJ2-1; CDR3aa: CAISVEAGGLNEQFF; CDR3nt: TGTGCCATCAGTGTGGAAGCGGGGGGGTTGAATGAGCAGTTCTTC
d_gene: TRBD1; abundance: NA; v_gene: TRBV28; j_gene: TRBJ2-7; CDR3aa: CASSGQGASYEQYF; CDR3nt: TGTGCCAGCAGTGGACAGGGGGCGTCCTACGAGCAGTACTTC
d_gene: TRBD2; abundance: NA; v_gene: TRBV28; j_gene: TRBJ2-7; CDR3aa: CASSGGLAGHEQYF; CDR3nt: TGTGCCAGCAGTGGGGGACTAGCGGGCCACGAGCAGTACTTC
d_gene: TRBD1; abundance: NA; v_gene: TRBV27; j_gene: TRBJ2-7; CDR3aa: CASSRDRPPYEQYF; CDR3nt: TGTGCCAGCAGCCGGGACAGGCCCCCCTACGAGCAGTACTTC